This T cell receptor beta chain is drawn from a study of CD8 T cells in Susac syndrome. When the RNA was reverse transcribed, random hexamers were used with an input of roughly 0.5 to 1 ug. Across 54 Vbeta and 13 Jbeta, TCR beta CDR3 was amplified with immunoSEQ multiplex PCR. From the immunoSEQ multiplex PCR reads, TCRdb called clonotypes with MiXCR, one entry per CDR3 protein. The data hold about 290,000 distinct CDR3 sequences, with roughly 85% observed a single time. TCR beta from blood CD8+ and CD4+ T cells was sequenced. The CD8+ and CD4+ T cells were isolated magnetically using a negative isolation approach, whereas the TEMRA cells were enriched by FACS. The CDR3 spans 14 residues. The V gene lost 4 bases and the J gene lost 0 bases, with 7 bases spanning the gap. Germline assignment: CDR1 MNHEY and CDR2 SMNVEV (reference sequence).

The rearrangement joins TRBV27 to TRBJ2-1; D is perhaps TRBD2 (6 bases). The sample consisted of CD8+ T cells from PBMCs. The TCR originated in a human donor with multiple sclerosis. CDR3 protein: CASSSGVSYNEQFF. CDR3 DNA: TGTGCCAGCAGTTCGGGGGTCTCCTACAATGAGCAGTTCTTC.